This TCR beta chain stems from a study of T cell changes during pregnancy in multiple sclerosis. Produced via immunoSEQ multiplex PCR; TCRdb's table is partial and in-frame only. This sample has more than 55,000 clones; roughly 90% occur once, and the top ten carry 1.6%. CDR1 is LNHDA, CDR2 SQIVND, per germline (reference sequence). CDR3 length: 15 residues. Between the trimmed V and J ends, which lost 4 bases and 0 bases, there was a span of 9 bases. The sample consisted of peripheral blood, taken in the first trimester of pregnancy. V gene TRBV19 combines with J gene TRBJ2-2; D might be TRBD1 (6 bases). The clonotype was recovered from a female donor in good health, enrolled as a control in a pregnancy study. This CDR3 reads CASSTGQTNTGELFF. In DNA form, the CDR3 reads TGTGCCAGTAGTACCGGACAGACGAACACCGGGGAGCTGTTTTTT.